This T cell receptor beta chain was sequenced in a study of cytomegalovirus exposure and HLA in healthy donors. Study in general: The use of the same platform for the 100 to 150 validation repertoires and the roughly 700 first-cohort repertoires was reported by a later analysis.

Whole-study findings and limits: A later analysis found first-cohort TCR clusters tended to co-occur in the 130 or so validation repertoires. Researchers catalogued approximately 170 TCR beta chains as cytomegalovirus-associated.

The CDR3 has 14 amino acids. CDR1 is SGHRS, CDR2 YFSETQ, per germline. Trimming removed 5 bases from V and 8 bases from J; junction bases left unmatched: 8. Details on this clone: Its antigen is as yet unknown.

The protocol was immunoSEQ multiplex PCR, while the TCRdb copy is restricted to in-frame clones and leaves out a portion. The data hold tens of thousands of clones, with about 96% observed a single time. Separate from the roughly 730-subject first cohort, the approximately 120-subject validation cohort was the one that the donors belonged to. The sequenced sample was PBMCs. The chain carries TRBV5-1 and TRBJ2-1; 9 bases fit TRBD2. This TCR was sampled from a man younger than 35 in good health and CMV-seronegative. This CDR3 is CASSSLAGSDEQFF. In DNA form, the CDR3 reads TGCGCCAGCAGTTCCCTAGCGGGATCGGATGAGCAGTTCTTC.